This is a list of T cell receptor beta chains from one sample in a study of blood T cell repertoires in COVID-19. Measured with immunoSEQ multiplex PCR; TCRdb has only the in-frame clones, and not every one. The table records over 150,000 clones, 65% to 85% of them present only once. Input material: PBMCs or T cells enriched from blood (not recorded which). Receptors originate from a man aged 35-49 years who had recovered from COVID-19. CDR3s include the opening cysteine and the closing phenylalanine or tryptophan. The size entry is marked missing in some rows and otherwise reads once, few, many or a size class.

clone_size cdr3_length j_call v_call cdr3_aa
NA 15 TRBJ1-6 TRBV7-3 CASSQGASYNSPLHF
once 13 TRBJ1-1 TRBV6-5 CASRPGQGPEAFF
NA 15 TRBJ1-1 TRBV27 CASSEIRDTRTEAFF
NA 14 TRBJ2-4 TRBV27 CASSLWGGKNIQYF
NA 14 TRBJ2-1 TRBV14 CASSQDRGRGEQFF
once 17 TRBJ2-7 TRBV5-5 CASSLLQGSPGQYEQYF
NA 16 TRBJ2-2 TRBV27 CASSARGGVLTGELFF
NA 13 TRBJ1-1 TRBV5-1 CASSWGPGAEAFF
few 15 TRBJ1-1 TRBV7-9 CASSLGIETRTEAFF
NA 15 TRBJ2-6 TRBV19 CASREQFSGANVLTF
NA 14 TRBJ2-3 TRBV7-3 CASSLNPSTDTQYF
NA 14 TRBJ1-1 TRBV10-2 CASSDWAGNTEAFF
NA 13 TRBJ1-2 TRBV2 CASKRAVNYGYTF
NA 18 TRBJ1-6 TRBV4-1 CASSQEAGGGQAYSPLHF
NA 17 TRBJ1-2 TRBV5-4 CASSSMFKTGGQFGYTF
NA 13 TRBJ1-5 TRBV12-3/TRBV12-4 CASSSVGNQPQHF
NA 17 TRBJ1-6 TRBV18 CASSPDRRSSYNSPLHF
NA 14 TRBJ1-6 TRBV28 CASSFGGQTSPLHF
once 14 TRBJ1-1 TRBV2 CASSPDRVRTEAFF
NA 19 TRBJ2-3 TRBV24-1 CATSDPMTSGGAGTDTQYF
NA 12 TRBJ1-2 TRBV28 CASSREFYGYTF
NA 13 TRBJ1-2 TRBV2 CASSEQGASGYTF
NA 14 TRBJ2-1 TRBV29-1 CSTERGAAFNEQFF
NA 16 TRBJ1-2 TRBV18 CASSPRAGGSNYGYTF
NA 15 TRBJ1-2 TRBV6-2/TRBV6-3 CASTPGGQGVRGYTF
NA 15 TRBJ2-2 TRBV4-1 CASSQPLRGTGELFF
once 13 TRBJ1-5 TRBV6-5 CASAKGVNQPQHF
NA 13 TRBJ1-1 TRBV9 CASSEQGNTEAFF
NA 15 TRBJ2-7 TRBV5-1 CASSPYPGQGQKQYF
NA 14 TRBJ1-1 TRBV6-6 CASSDPIQSTEAFF
NA 15 TRBJ2-2 TRBV5-6 CASSLTGVRTGELFF
NA 12 TRBJ1-2 TRBV28 CASRRGNYGYTF
NA 15 TRBJ2-1 TRBV19 CASSIGLAGVNEQFF
NA 16 TRBJ1-6 TRBV9 CASSVGTGTGLSPLHF
NA 19 TRBJ1-4 TRBV6-1 CASSDGSWTGLNYNEKLFF
NA 14 TRBJ1-4 TRBV5-1 CASSLGQGAFGLFF
NA 13 TRBJ1-1 TRBV4-2 CASSQGGRTEAFF
NA 15 TRBJ1-1 TRBV5-1 CASSDVQGMNTEAFF
NA 13 TRBJ2-1 TRBV7-9 CASSQGGYNEQFF
NA 15 TRBJ2-7 TRBV27 CASSSLGQVYYEQYF